This TCR beta chain was obtained from a study of T cell responses to AZD1222 COVID-19 vaccine. CDR1 and CDR2 from the germline V gene are SGHRS and YFSETQ. Trimming shortened V by 4 bases and J by 2 bases, and 9 bases separated the two germline ends. The CDR3 runs to 13 residues. Profiling relied on immunoSEQ multiplex PCR, and the TCRdb table lists in-frame clones only, not all of them. The sample yields about 79,000 clones, roughly 94% seen once. This sample comprised peripheral blood, obtained on day 0 of MenACWY control vaccination. The chain employs TRBV5-1 and TRBJ1-2; D unresolved. This TCR was recovered from an adult in good health. CDR3 DNA: TGCGCCAGCAGCGAGGCAGAGAACTATGGCTACACCTTC. It encodes CASSEAENYGYTF.